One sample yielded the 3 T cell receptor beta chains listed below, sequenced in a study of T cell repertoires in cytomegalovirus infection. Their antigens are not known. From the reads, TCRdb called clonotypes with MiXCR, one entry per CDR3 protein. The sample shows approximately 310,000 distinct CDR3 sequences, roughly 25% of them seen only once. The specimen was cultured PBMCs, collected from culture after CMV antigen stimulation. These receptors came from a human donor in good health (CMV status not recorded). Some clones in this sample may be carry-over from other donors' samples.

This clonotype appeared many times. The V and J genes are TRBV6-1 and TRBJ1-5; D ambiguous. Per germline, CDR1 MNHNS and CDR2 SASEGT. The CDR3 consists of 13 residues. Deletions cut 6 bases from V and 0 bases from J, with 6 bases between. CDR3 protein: CASSPNSNQPQHF. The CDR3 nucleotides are TGTGCCAGCAGCCCTAATAGCAATCAGCCCCAGCATTTT.

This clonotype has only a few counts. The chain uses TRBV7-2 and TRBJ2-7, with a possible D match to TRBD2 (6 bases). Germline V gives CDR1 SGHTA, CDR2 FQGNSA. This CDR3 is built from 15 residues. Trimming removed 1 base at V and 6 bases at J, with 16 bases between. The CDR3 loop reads CASSLVAGSGGEQYF. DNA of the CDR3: TGTGCCAGCAGCTTAGTGGCCGGGAGCGGCGGCGAGCAGTACTTC.

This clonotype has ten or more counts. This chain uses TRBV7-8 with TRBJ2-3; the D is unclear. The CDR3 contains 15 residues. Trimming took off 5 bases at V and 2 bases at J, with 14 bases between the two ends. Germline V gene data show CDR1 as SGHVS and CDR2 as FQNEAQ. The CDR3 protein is CASSPGPLVTDTQYF. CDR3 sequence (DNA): TGTGCCAGCAGCCCGGGCCCGCTTGTCACAGATACGCAGTATTTT.